The text below deals with one T cell receptor beta chain. Its antigen remains unidentified. TCR beta CDR3 sequences were amplified from RNA transcripts. The TCR CDR3 first-round RT-PCR relied on the HTBI primer set. Each CDR3 protein gets one entry after TCRdb re-called the multiplex PCR reads with MiXCR. The data show about 280,000 distinct CDR3 sequences, less than 30% seen once. The sample originates from a study of T cells in Graves' hyperthyroidism and ophthalmopathy. Study-wide findings and caveats: Among clonotypes expanded in thyroid above 0.001, most were also found in blood.

Germline-derived CDR1 and CDR2 are SGHTA and FQGNSA. The V gene lost 6 bases and the J gene lost 4 bases, with 13 bases spanning the gap. The length of the CDR3 is 14 residues. Lactation, pregnancy, other autoimmune disease or uncontrolled infection led to exclusion of patients. Clinical symptoms, serum thyroxine and TRAb, thyroid ultrasound and orbital computed tomography together formed the diagnostic basis. At first hyperthyroidism diagnosis, before any ophthalmopathy symptoms, the blood sample was collected. The chain is built from TRBV7-2 and TRBJ1-3; no clear D gene. Sequenced material: blood. This clonotype was sampled from a man aged 35-49 years with Graves' hyperthyroidism that later progressed to Graves' ophthalmopathy. CDR3 loop: CASRPHSEGNTIYF. CDR3 in DNA: TGTGCCAGCAGGCCACACTCGGAGGGAAACACCATATATTTT. Variable domain in full (rest from reference TRBV7-2 and TRBJ1-3): GAGVSQSPSNKVTEKGKDVELRCDPISGHTALYWYRQSLGQGLEFLIYFQGNSAPDKSGLPSDRFSAERTGGSVSTLTIQRTQQEDSAVYLCASRPHSEGNTIYFGEGSWLTVV.